The 8 T cell receptor beta chains in this list originate from one sample, sequenced in a study of blood T cell repertoires in COVID-19. Produced via immunoSEQ multiplex PCR; TCRdb's table is partial and in-frame only. This sample carries about 100,000 clones, around 90% of them seen once, and the ten largest clones take approximately 5.1%. The sequenced material came from peripheral blood. The receptor source for this set is an older man with acute or convalescent COVID-19.

DNA of the CDR3: TGCATCGGGACAGGGGGCGCGGGGGACACTGAAGCTTTCTTT. Translation gives CIGTGGAGDTEAFF. J is TRBJ1-1 and V is TRBV29-1; 12 bases align to TRBD1. The CDR3 length is 14 residues. CDR1 is SQVTM, CDR2 ANQGSEA, per germline.

This clone appeared a single time. This rearrangement joins TRBV20-1 to TRBJ1-2; D perhaps matches TRBD1 (6 bases). V was trimmed by 3 bases and J by 3 bases, leaving 17 bases between them. The CDR3 spans 15 residues. The germline gives CDR1 DFQATT, CDR2 SNEGSKA (reference sequence). DNA for the CDR3: TGCAGTGCTAGTGCTGCCGGGGGGCGCGACTATGGCTACACCTTC. It codes for CSASAAGGRDYGYTF.

The V gene is TRBV6-1, the J gene TRBJ1-2; D is possibly TRBD1 (5 bases). The CDR3 contains 14 residues. Germline CDR1 and CDR2: MNHNS and SASEGT. V was trimmed by 3 bases and J by 2 bases, leaving 10 bases between them. CDR3: CASSDLGGNYGYTF. DNA for the CDR3: TGTGCCAGCAGTGACCTCGGGGGGAACTATGGCTACACCTTC.

The V gene is TRBV28, the J gene TRBJ2-2, with TRBD1 matching 7 bases. Germline V gene lookup returns CDR1 MDHEN and CDR2 SYDVKM. The CDR3 has 14 amino acids. The J segment lost 5 bases and the V segment lost 6 bases, leaving 6 bases of the junction unmatched. The CDR3 reads CASRSTGWTGELFF. CDR3 nucleotides: TGTGCCAGCAGGTCGACAGGGTGGACCGGGGAGCTGTTTTTT.

The gene calls are TRBV28 and TRBJ2-1; a possible D gene is TRBD2 (6 bases). V lost 3 bases and J 5 bases, leaving 14 bases between the germline ends. CDR3 length: 15 residues. Per germline, CDR1 MDHEN and CDR2 SYDVKM. CDR3 protein: CASSFASAGNNEQFF. The DNA for the CDR3 is TGTGCCAGCAGTTTTGCTAGCGCCGGGAACAATGAGCAGTTCTTC.

This clone was observed a single time. V usage is TRBV30 and J usage is TRBJ1-5; 7 bases map to TRBD1. The V and J ends lost 1 base and 7 bases, in that order; junction bases with no gene match: 7. This CDR3 is 14 amino acids long. CDR1 is GTSNPN and CDR2 is SVGIG in the germline V gene (reference sequence). CDR3 in amino acids: CAWSDDRAGQPQHF. CDR3 DNA: TGTGCCTGGAGTGACGACAGGGCAGGACAGCCCCAGCATTTT.

The chain is built from TRBV7-7 and TRBJ2-1, with 7 bases fitting TRBD1. Germline V gives CDR1 SSHAT, CDR2 FNYEAQ (reference sequence). V gave up 5 bases and J gave up 3 bases; unmatched junction bases: 10. The CDR3 covers 16 residues. Written as DNA, the CDR3 is TGTGCCAGCAGCCCAATGCCGGGACAGAGCTACAATGAGCAGTTCTTC. Amino acids: CASSPMPGQSYNEQFF.

J is TRBJ2-7 and V is TRBV28; no reliable D call. Trimming shortened V by 6 bases and J by 3 bases, and 9 bases separated the two germline ends. The CDR3 has 12 residues. Germline V lookup: CDR1 MDHEN, CDR2 SYDVKM. The CDR3 coding sequence is TGTGCCAGCAGCCTGACATACTACGAGCAGTACTTC. Translating it yields CASSLTYYEQYF.